This T cell receptor beta chain was retrieved from a study of graft-versus-host responses after intestinal transplantation. Overall study results and limits: Present in recipient marrow, GvH clones included some that appeared first in ileum or blood. There was an association between peak levels of circulating GvH clones and early post-transplant HvG declines. High graft-versus-host to host-versus-graft T cell clonal ratios marked allografts of patients with graft-donor macrochimerism.

This CDR3 spans 16 amino acids. Between the trimmed V and J ends, which lost 0 bases and 5 bases, there was a span of 11 bases. The V gene's germline CDR1 is SGHTA and CDR2 FQGNSA. As concerns this clone: The antigen remains undetermined.

The protocol was immunoSEQ multiplex PCR, while the TCRdb copy is restricted to in-frame clones and leaves out a portion. Of approximately 94,000 clones in the sample, more than 75% were seen once. This chain uses TRBV7-2 with TRBJ1-6; the D is unclear. Source: unstimulated CD4+ T cells sorted from spleen or lymph node cells, taken before transplant. The sequence was collected from a human donor who was the organ donor for an intestinal transplant. CDR3 sequence (DNA): TGTGCCAGCAGCTTAGCGCGCGCATACAATAATTCACCCCTCCACTTT. Its translation: CASSLARAYNNSPLHF.